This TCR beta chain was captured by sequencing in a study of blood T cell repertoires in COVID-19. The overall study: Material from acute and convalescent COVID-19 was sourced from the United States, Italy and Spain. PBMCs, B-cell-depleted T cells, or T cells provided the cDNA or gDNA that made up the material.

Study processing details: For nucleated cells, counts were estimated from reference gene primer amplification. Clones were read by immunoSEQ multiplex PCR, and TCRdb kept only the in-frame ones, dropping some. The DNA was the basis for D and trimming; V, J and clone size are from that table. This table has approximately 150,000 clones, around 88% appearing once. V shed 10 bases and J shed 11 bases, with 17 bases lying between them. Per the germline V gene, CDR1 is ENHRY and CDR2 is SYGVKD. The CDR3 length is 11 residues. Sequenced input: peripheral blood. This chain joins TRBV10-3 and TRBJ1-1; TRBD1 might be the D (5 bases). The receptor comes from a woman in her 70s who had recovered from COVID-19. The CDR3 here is CATSAGDLAFF. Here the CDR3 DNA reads TGTGCCACGAGTGCCGGGGACTTGGCTTTCTTT.